Listed below are T cell receptor beta chains from one sample, sequenced in a study of T cells after yellow fever vaccination. TCRdb ran MiXCR on the 5' RACE reads and lists one entry per CDR3 protein. The sample has 550,000 to 750,000 distinct CDR3 sequences, about 14% seen once. The sequences come from PBMCs, collected on the day of the yellow fever booster vaccination. These receptors were taken from a man aged 25-45 years who received the YFV17D yellow fever vaccine. Both conserved end residues are trimmed from each CDR3.

TRBV20-1,TRBJ2-3,SASPLAGLSSSDTQY
TRBV20-1,TRBJ2-1,SAPRSGSPYEQF
TRBV19,TRBJ1-2,ASSRASADGYT
TRBV7-8,TRBJ2-1,ASSSTGAGGNEQF
TRBV3-1,TRBJ2-1,ASSLEFDEQF
TRBV5-1,TRBJ1-1,ASSLGQVNTEAF
TRBV20-1,TRBJ2-2,SAFQDTGELF
TRBV25-1,TRBJ2-2,ASSNRQGNTGELF
TRBV25-1,TRBJ2-7,ASSDFESEQY
TRBV7-2,TRBJ2-1,ASSLQGVSHNEQF
TRBV4-2,TRBJ2-1,ASSQATSGRVGEQF
TRBV6-5,TRBJ2-7,ASSYYGGGPYEQY
TRBV6-6,TRBJ2-7,ASSSGALYEQY
TRBV20-1,TRBJ2-7,SASAQGIEEQY
TRBV4-3,TRBJ2-4,ASSQDYGKNIQY
TRBV6-2/TRBV6-3,TRBJ2-7,ASTPPPTSPPYEQY
TRBV20-1,TRBJ2-7,SASLGLAGGEQY
TRBV20-1,TRBJ2-1,SARVAASGSDNEQF
TRBV6-5,TRBJ2-7,ASSYSGTGGQEQY
TRBV15,TRBJ2-2,ATSSLQGHGELF
TRBV3-1,TRBJ2-1,ASSQFPSSYNEQF
TRBV12-3/TRBV12-4,TRBJ2-4,ASSPGRRDIQY
TRBV18,TRBJ2-3,ASSHGLDLDTQY
TRBV27,TRBJ2-3,ASSLSIGTSGVTQY
TRBV7-2,TRBJ2-6,ASSFSRGKAISGANVLT
TRBV27,TRBJ1-4,ASSETGATNEKLF
TRBV10-2,TRBJ2-2,ASRGLAGRTRELF
TRBV18,TRBJ2-2,ASSPLGRGGELF
TRBV19,TRBJ2-7,ASSIGWAYEQY
TRBV29-1,TRBJ1-2,SGQAGDYGYT
TRBV5-1,TRBJ2-5,ASSIGPGTGEETQY
TRBV2,TRBJ2-3,ASSLSMMDTQY
TRBV7-2,TRBJ1-5,ASSSMAEPQH
TRBV27,TRBJ2-5,ASSLAGTEETQY
TRBV20-1,TRBJ2-7,SAPDRVGSYEQY
TRBV7-2,TRBJ2-7,ASSPEATKSYEQY
TRBV12-3/TRBV12-4,TRBJ2-3,ASSPTTGGTDTQY
TRBV9,TRBJ2-7,ASSVSAGSSYEQY
TRBV12-3/TRBV12-4,TRBJ2-3,ASTQLASTDTQY
TRBV6-5,TRBJ2-1,ASSYGGGTRYNEQF
TRBV20-1,TRBJ2-5,SARWDRGRETQY
TRBV5-1,TRBJ2-3,ASSRNSAGTGADTQY
TRBV25-1,TRBJ2-5,ASSETLTGKETQY
TRBV20-1,TRBJ2-4,SARDHMGRAKNIQY
TRBV7-2,TRBJ2-3,ASTPGEADTQY
TRBV2,TRBJ2-7,ASSTFSSGRVSYEQY
TRBV7-9,TRBJ2-7,ASSPAGGINEQY
TRBV27,TRBJ2-3,ASSLYPTADTQY
TRBV15,TRBJ2-3,ATSRIRGVTDTQY
TRBV9,TRBJ2-1,ASSATGTGLLDEQF
TRBV25-1,TRBJ2-7,ASSELGREQY
TRBV25-1,TRBJ2-1,ASSGPMDNEQF
TRBV18,TRBJ1-1,ASRGDQNTEAF